This TCR beta chain was obtained from a study of T cell repertoires in cytomegalovirus infection (dated by TCRdb to about 2019). At the level of the whole study: Alongside well-studied HLA-B-restricted epitopes, the peptide stimulations were aimed at recently identified HLA-C-restricted CMV epitopes, whose presentation resists viral immunomodulation. The HLA type of each donor mattered for the analysis, because public TCR beta signatures pointed to carriage of CMV infection along with the matching HLA type. Broad study findings and their caveats: In both this cohort and an independent roughly 350-donor cohort, the cumulative frequency of public TCR beta family members distinguished carriers of CMV infection plus the relevant HLA type. The ex vivo response was dominated by HLA-C-restricted CMV-specific TCR beta clonotypes, which also provided the single most frequent clonotype in two of eight donors.

Remarks on this clonotype: It lacks a known antigen. No qualities accompany the bases; no much larger clone lies one base away.

The sample's treatment or condition label, in plain terms: in vitro stimulation with specific CMV peptide epitopes to enrich CMV-specific T cells. The reads were generated on an Illumina HiSeq 1500. Starting from the raw public reads, TCRdb applied fastp trimming at Q25, assembled clones with MiXCR and retained in-frame beta chains. Each entry merges the rows of one CDR3 protein and shows their most common DNA and genes. The sample includes about 52,000 distinct CDR3 sequences, with 15% to 20% observed a single time. The ten most abundant clones make up 80% of the sample. V sheds 3 bases and J sheds 0 bases, leaving 11 bases between their ends. The cysteine opens and the phenylalanine closes a CDR3 of 15 amino acids. Just CDR3 DNA is preserved here, 45 bases in frame from base 1. Sequences SGHTA (CDR1) and FQGNSA (CDR2) are obtained from the germline V gene.

This chain is built from TRBV7-2 and TRBJ1-2; no D gene can be assigned with confidence. This receptor was taken from a human donor in good health (CMV status not recorded). Some clones in this sample may be carry-over from other donors' samples. The sequencing used CD8+ T cells from cultured PBMCs, collected from culture after CMV antigen stimulation. The DNA reads TGTGCCAGCAGCTTTTTCACGCAAGCTAACTATGGCTACACCTTC. This is translated as CASSFFTQANYGYTF.